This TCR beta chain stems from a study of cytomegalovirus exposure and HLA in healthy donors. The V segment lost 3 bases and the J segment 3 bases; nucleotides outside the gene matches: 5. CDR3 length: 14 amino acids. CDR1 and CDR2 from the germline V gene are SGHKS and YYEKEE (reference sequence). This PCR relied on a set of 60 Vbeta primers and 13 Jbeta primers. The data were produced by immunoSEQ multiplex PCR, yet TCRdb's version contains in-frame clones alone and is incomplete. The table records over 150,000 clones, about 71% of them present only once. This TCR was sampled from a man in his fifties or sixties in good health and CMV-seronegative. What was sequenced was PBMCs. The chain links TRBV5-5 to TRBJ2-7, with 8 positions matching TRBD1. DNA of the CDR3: TGTGCCAGCAGCTGGCGGGACAGGAGCTACGAGCAGTACTTC. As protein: CASSWRDRSYEQYF.